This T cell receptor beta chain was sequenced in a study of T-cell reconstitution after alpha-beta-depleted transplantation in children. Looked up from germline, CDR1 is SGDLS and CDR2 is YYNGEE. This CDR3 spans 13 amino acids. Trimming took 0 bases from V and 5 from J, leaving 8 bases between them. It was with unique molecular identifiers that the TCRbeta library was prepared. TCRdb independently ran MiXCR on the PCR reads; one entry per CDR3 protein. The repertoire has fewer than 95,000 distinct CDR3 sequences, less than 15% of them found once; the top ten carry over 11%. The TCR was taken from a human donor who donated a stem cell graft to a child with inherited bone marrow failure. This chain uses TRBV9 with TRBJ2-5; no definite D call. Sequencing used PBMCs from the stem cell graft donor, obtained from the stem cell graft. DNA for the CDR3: TGTGCCAGCAGCGTAGCGAATCGGGAGACCCAGTACTTC. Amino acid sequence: CASSVANRETQYF.